The 28 T cell receptor beta chains in this list originate from one sample, sequenced in a study of blood T cell repertoires in COVID-19. Some clones are missing from TCRdb's copy, which holds only in-frame ones; the method was immunoSEQ multiplex PCR. The sample includes approximately 210,000 clones, 84% of them seen just once. Specimen: peripheral blood. These receptor sequences come from a woman aged 45-60 years with active or convalescent COVID-19.

The gene calls are TRBV28 and TRBJ2-3; possible D gene TRBD1, 6 bases. The V and J ends lost 6 bases and 11 bases respectively, with 18 bases between them. Germline V gene data show CDR1 as MDHEN and CDR2 as SYDVKM. There are 13 residues in the CDR3. As DNA, the CDR3 is TGTGCCAGCAGACCCCCGGGACAACCAATGCAGTATTTT. It is translated as CASRPPGQPMQYF.

DNA for the CDR3: TGCGCCAGCAGCGTGGACAGGCAGATTTCACCCCTCCACTTT. Protein sequence: CASSVDRQISPLHF. This chain uses TRBV5-1 with TRBJ1-6, with 7 bases identical to TRBD1. V dropped 4 bases and J dropped 9; count of bases not matched to a gene: 7. This CDR3 has 14 amino acids. From germline, CDR1 is SGHRS and CDR2 YFSETQ.

The rearrangement links TRBV6-2 or TRBV6-3 to TRBJ2-3, with D tentatively TRBD2 (7 bases). The CDR3 sequence is 15 residues long. Germline-derived CDR1 and CDR2 are MNHEY and SVGEGT. Trimming left V 5 bases short and J 3 bases short, with 15 bases between. The DNA for the CDR3 is TGTGCCAGCAGTCTAGGGGGGGGCGTGACAGATACGCAGTATTTT. The encoded protein is CASSLGGGVTDTQYF.

The rearrangement uses TRBV19 and TRBJ1-1; D may be TRBD1 (5 bases). CDR1 and CDR2 (germline): LNHDA, SQIVND (reference sequence). The germline V and J ends were trimmed by 6 bases and 6 bases, with 14 bases remaining between them. The CDR3 loop spans 13 amino acids. The CDR3 bases are TGTGCCAGTAGAGGGCAGGGCTTTTCTGAAGCTTTCTTT. This encodes CASRGQGFSEAFF.

V usage is TRBV5-5 and J usage is TRBJ2-1; perhaps TRBD1 as D (6 bases). This CDR3 comprises 15 residues. Germline V gene lookup returns CDR1 SGHKS and CDR2 YYEKEE (reference sequence). V lost 4 bases to trimming and J lost 7 bases, with 18 bases between them. The CDR3 region is CASSPIGGPGNEQFF. DNA of the CDR3: TGTGCCAGCAGCCCAATAGGGGGACCTGGGAATGAGCAGTTCTTC.

The CDR3 spells CASIRDHRNTGELFF. The CDR3 DNA reads TGTGCCAGCATAAGAGACCACAGGAACACCGGGGAGCTGTTTTTT. This chain links TRBV2 with TRBJ2-2; D is undetermined. The V end lost 7 bases, the J end lost 1 base, and 13 bases lay between the germline ends. CDR3 length: 15 amino acids. Germline assignment: CDR1 SNHLY and CDR2 FYNNEI. Filled out from reference TRBV2 and TRBJ2-2, the complete variable domain reads EPEVTQTPSHQVTQMGQEVILRCVPISNHLYFYWYRQILGQKVEFLVSFYNNEISEKSEIFDDQFSVERPDGSNFTLKIRSTKLEDSAMYFCASIRDHRNTGELFFGEGSRLTVL.

This clone was observed a single time. The chain uses TRBV19 and TRBJ2-1, with no clear D. The CDR3 extends over 16 amino acids. Germline V gene lookup returns CDR1 LNHDA and CDR2 SQIVND (reference sequence). V was shortened by 4 bases and J by 6 bases, with 19 bases between the two germline ends. The CDR3 nucleotides are TGTGCCAGTAGTACGCTAGGATTGTCCACAACCAATGAGCAGTTCTTC. This sequence encodes CASSTLGLSTTNEQFF.

The chain employs TRBV5-6 and TRBJ2-1; 10 positions match TRBD1. This CDR3 has 15 amino acids. CDR1 and CDR2 from the germline V gene are SGHDT and YYEEEE. Losses at the gene ends were 3 bases for V and 2 bases for J; bases not matched to a gene: 2. CDR3 coding DNA: TGTGCCAGCAGCTACGGGACAGGGGCCTACAATGAGCAGTTCTTC. This sequence encodes CASSYGTGAYNEQFF.

The chain links TRBV5-1 to TRBJ2-1, with D maybe TRBD2 (6 bases). The V end was cut by 2 bases, the J end by 0 bases, with 12 bases between. CDR1 is SGHRS and CDR2 is YFSETQ in the germline V gene. The CDR3 extends over 16 amino acids. The CDR3: CASSFLAGSSYNEQFF. The CDR3 bases are TGCGCCAGCAGCTTTCTGGCGGGAAGCTCCTACAATGAGCAGTTCTTC. Complete variable domain (other parts from reference TRBV5-1 and TRBJ2-1): KAGVTQTPRYLIKTRGQQVTLSCSPISGHRSVSWYQQTPGQGLQFLFEYFSETQRNKGNFPGRFSGRQFSNSRSEMNVSTLELGDSALYLCASSFLAGSSYNEQFFGPGTRLTVL.

This chain uses TRBV7-9 with TRBJ1-5; 7 bases are shared with TRBD1. V lost 5 bases, J lost 5 bases, and 3 bases stayed unmatched. The CDR3 has 13 residues. Germline lookup yields CDR1 SEHNR and CDR2 FQNEAQ (reference sequence). The CDR3 DNA reads TGTGCCAGCAGCAGACAGGGCGATCAGCCCCAGCATTTT. Its protein product is CASSRQGDQPQHF.

This sequence joins TRBV30 and TRBJ1-6; 7 bases fit TRBD1. Germline V gene sequence: CDR1 GTSNPN, CDR2 SVGIG (reference sequence). The V gene end was trimmed by 4 bases and the J gene end by 7 bases; junction bases not matched to a gene: 7. CDR3 size: 14 residues. Written as DNA, the CDR3 is TGTGCCTGGAACCGGGACAGTAAGAATTCACCCCTCCACTTT. This sequence encodes CAWNRDSKNSPLHF.

The gene calls are TRBV11-2 and TRBJ1-1; 9 positions agree with TRBD1. Germline-derived CDR1 and CDR2 are SGHAT and FQNNGV. The CDR3 spans 13 residues. With 5 bases clipped from V and 7 bases from J, the junction kept 5 bases outside the gene matches. The CDR3 DNA follows: TGTGCCAGCAGCGGCCGGGACAGGGTTGAAGCTTTCTTT. Translating it yields CASSGRDRVEAFF. Looking up the rest from reference TRBV11-2 and TRBJ1-1 gives the full variable domain: EAGVAQSPRYKIIEKRQSVAFWCNPISGHATLYWYQQILGQGPKLLIQFQNNGVVDDSQLPKDRFSAERLKGVDSTLKIQPAKLEDSAVYLCASSGRDRVEAFFGQGTRLTVV.

The rearrangement links TRBV5-1 to TRBJ1-5; D is ambiguous. V was shortened by 0 bases and J by 7 bases, with 11 bases between the two germline ends. Germline V gene lookup returns CDR1 SGHRS and CDR2 YFSETQ. The CDR3 length is 14 residues. CDR3 nucleotide sequence: TGCGCCAGCAGCTTGGCGGGGTTGGCCCAGCCCCAGCATTTT. Its protein product is CASSLAGLAQPQHF.

V and J are TRBV19 and TRBJ1-1; D gene unclear. Per the germline V gene, CDR1 is LNHDA and CDR2 is SQIVND (reference sequence). This CDR3 comprises 16 residues. The V and J ends lost 5 bases and 1 base respectively, with 17 bases between them. CDR3 loop: CASSLTPSWRNTEAFF. As DNA, the CDR3 is TGTGCCAGTAGTCTAACACCCTCGTGGAGGAACACTGAAGCTTTCTTT.

The chain combines TRBV19 with TRBJ1-2; 7 nucleotides match TRBD1. Germline V gene data show CDR1 as LNHDA and CDR2 as SQIVND (reference sequence). The CDR3 runs to 11 residues. J was trimmed by 7 bases and V by 9 bases; bases with no gene match: 5. The CDR3 DNA reads as TGTGCCAGCATAAACAGGGGTGGCTACACCTTC. Translating it yields CASINRGGYTF.

This chain connects TRBV2 to TRBJ1-5, with 8 bases aligning to TRBD1. Germline values: CDR1 SNHLY, CDR2 FYNNEI. CDR3 length: 14 amino acids. Germline trimming cut 4 bases from V and 3 bases from J; bases unmatched to any gene: 2. As DNA, the CDR3 is TGTGCCAGCAGTGGGACAGGGCACAATCAGCCCCAGCATTTT. This translates into CASSGTGHNQPQHF.

This chain uses TRBV29-1 with TRBJ1-1, with 9 bases lining up with TRBD1. The CDR3 loop spans 13 amino acids. Germline V gene sequence: CDR1 SQVTM, CDR2 ANQGSEA. V trimming: 5 bases; J trimming: 4 bases; junction bases outside the gene matches: 5. The CDR3 coding sequence is TGCAGCGTTCGGGCGACAGGGGGCACTGAAGCTTTCTTT. Amino acids: CSVRATGGTEAFF.

The chain recombines TRBV28 with TRBJ1-2; a possible D gene is TRBD1 (5 bases). The V gene lost 2 bases and the J gene lost 8 bases, with 12 bases spanning the gap. The CDR3 has 13 residues. Germline values: CDR1 MDHEN, CDR2 SYDVKM. CDR3 nucleotide sequence: TGTGCCAGCAGTTTAGCGGGGGGAAGCGGCTACACCTTC. This translates into CASSLAGGSGYTF.

The chain uses TRBV19 and TRBJ1-2; 9 nucleotides match TRBD1. Looked up from germline, CDR1 is LNHDA and CDR2 is SQIVND (reference sequence). The CDR3 is 13 amino acids. V lost 7 bases to trimming and J lost 7 bases; unmatched junction nucleotides: 7. Written as DNA, the CDR3 is TGTGCCAGTAATTACAGGGGGCACGGTGGCTACACCTTC. Amino acids: CASNYRGHGGYTF.

CDR3 protein: CASSLEGGYNSPLHF. The DNA for the CDR3 is TGCGCCAGCAGCCTGGAAGGCGGTTATAATTCACCCCTCCACTTT. V gene TRBV5-1 combines with J gene TRBJ1-6; D gene unclear. CDR3 length: 15 amino acids. The V gene's germline CDR1 is SGHRS and CDR2 YFSETQ. V shed 4 bases and J shed 4 bases, with 12 bases lying between them.

V gene TRBV11-2 combines with J gene TRBJ1-2; D might be TRBD1 (5 bases). CDR1 is SGHAT and CDR2 is FQNNGV in the germline V gene. The CDR3 is 17 amino acids. V lost 0 bases, J lost 0 bases, and 14 bases lay in between. The CDR3 loop is CASSLDPQPTANYGYTF. CDR3 sequence (DNA): TGTGCCAGCAGCTTAGACCCCCAACCGACAGCTAACTATGGCTACACCTTC.

The chain has TRBV25-1 and TRBJ2-4; D is perhaps TRBD1 (6 bases). Germline V gene sequence: CDR1 MGHDK, CDR2 SYGVNS. V lost 3 bases, J lost 0 bases, and 12 bases lay in between. The CDR3 runs to 16 residues. The CDR3 DNA reads TGTGCCAGCAGTGACCAAACAGGGATAGCCAAAAACATTCAGTACTTC. Protein sequence: CASSDQTGIAKNIQYF.

Here the CDR3 reads CASSGQGDYEQYF. The CDR3 coding sequence is TGTGCCAGCAGCGGTCAGGGGGACTACGAGCAGTACTTC. V and J are TRBV9 and TRBJ2-7, with TRBD1 identical over 7 bases. CDR3 length: 13 amino acids. The germline gives CDR1 SGDLS, CDR2 YYNGEE. V trimming: 3 bases; J trimming: 3 bases; junction bases outside the gene matches: 3. Based on the CDR3 plus reference TRBV9 and TRBJ2-7, the full variable domain is DSGVTQTPKHLITATGQRVTLRCSPRSGDLSVYWYQQSLDQGLQFLIQYYNGEERAKGNILERFSAQQFPDLHSELNLSSLELGDSALYFCASSGQGDYEQYFGPGTRLTVT.

The chain joins TRBV28 to TRBJ1-5; 7 nucleotides line up with TRBD1. From germline, CDR1 is MDHEN and CDR2 SYDVKM. CDR3 length: 13 residues. V shed 10 bases, J shed 0 bases, and the junction held 3 bases outside the gene matches. DNA of the CDR3: TGTGCCAACCAGGGGGGTAGCAATCAGCCCCAGCATTTT. This translates into CANQGGSNQPQHF.

The rearrangement uses TRBV11-2 and TRBJ2-7; tentatively, D is TRBD1 (6 bases). The CDR3 spans 14 residues. Germline CDR1 and CDR2: SGHAT and FQNNGV. Between the trimmed V and J ends, which lost 4 bases and 4 bases, there was a span of 14 bases. CDR3 region: CASSSILRGYEQYF. CDR3 in DNA: TGTGCCAGCAGCTCGATCCTCAGGGGTTACGAGCAGTACTTC.

The chain carries TRBV5-4 and TRBJ2-4; D is possibly TRBD1 (6 bases). V lost 4 bases and J lost 6, with 11 bases in between. The CDR3 has 13 residues. Germline assignment: CDR1 SGHNT and CDR2 YYREEE (reference sequence). The CDR3 DNA sequence: TGTGCCAGCAGCCCGACAGGAGGAAACATTCAGTACTTC. It yields the protein CASSPTGGNIQYF.

V and J are TRBV6-5 and TRBJ2-1; maybe TRBD2 (5 bases). The CDR3 sequence is 15 residues long. With 6 bases removed from V and 5 bases from J, the gap between germline ends came to 17 bases. Germline assignment: CDR1 MNHEY and CDR2 SVGAGI. The CDR3 DNA reads TGTGCCAGCAGGGAGGAAGGGAGCTGGGACAATGAGCAGTTCTTC. It encodes CASREEGSWDNEQFF.

The chain joins TRBV28 to TRBJ1-5; 8 bases are a match to TRBD1. V lost 5 bases and J lost 6; bases outside the gene matches: 21. This CDR3 has 19 amino acids. Germline CDR1 and CDR2: MDHEN and SYDVKM. As DNA, the CDR3 is TGTGCCAGCAGTCCCCGTAGGCGGGTACAGGGGGAAAGGGGTCAGCCCCAGCATTTT. Translated, it gives CASSPRRRVQGERGQPQHF. Variable domain in full (rest from reference TRBV28 and TRBJ1-5): DVKVTQSSRYLVKRTGEKVFLECVQDMDHENMFWYRQDPGLGLRLIYFSYDVKMKEKGDIPEGYSVSREKKERFSLILESASTNQTSMYLCASSPRRRVQGERGQPQHFGDGTRLSIL.